Detailed here is one T cell receptor beta chain. Study processing details: Reference gene primer amplification gave estimated nucleated cell counts. TCRdb keeps only in-frame clones here, not all; method: immunoSEQ multiplex PCR. The V and J calls and clone size are taken from that table; D and trimming were inferred from the DNA. The sample lists approximately 190,000 clones, 80% occurring once. The data were taken from a study of blood T cell repertoires in COVID-19. Study information: Samples came from the United States, Italy and Spain, spanning acute and convalescent COVID-19. The analysed material was cDNA or gDNA that came from T cells, B-cell-depleted T cells, or PBMCs.

The V gene lost 5 bases and the J gene lost 2 bases, with 21 bases spanning the gap. Germline loops: CDR1 SGHRS, CDR2 YFSETQ. This CDR3 is built from 17 residues. The V gene is TRBV5-1, the J gene TRBJ2-3; TRBD1 might be the D (6 bases). This TCR was sampled from a man in his sixties with acute or convalescent COVID-19. Specimen: peripheral blood. DNA of the CDR3: TGCGCCAGCAGTCACCCCCGGGACAAACTATCCACAGATACGCAGTATTTT. Encoded protein: CASSHPRDKLSTDTQYF. Full variable domain (outside the CDR3, taken from reference TRBV5-1 and TRBJ2-3): KAGVTQTPRYLIKTRGQQVTLSCSPISGHRSVSWYQQTPGQGLQFLFEYFSETQRNKGNFPGRFSGRQFSNSRSEMNVSTLELGDSALYLCASSHPRDKLSTDTQYFGPGTRLTVL.